Listed here are 11 T cell receptor beta chains from one sample, sequenced in a study of Ad26.COV2.S vaccination and SARS-CoV-2 variants. This table comes from immunoSEQ multiplex PCR, and its TCRdb copy is limited to in-frame clones, with some not included. The profile covers 300,000 to 400,000 clones, with 90% appearing a single time and approximately 5% taken by the ten largest. Treatment defined: roughly 19 received Ad26.COV2.S at low or high dose, single or two shots; roughly 5 received placebo; per-sample allocation not given. Material that was analyzed had been drawn on day 63 after the first vaccine or placebo injection. The source was peripheral blood, collected in a trial of Ad26.COV2.S vaccine versus placebo. The receptor source for this set is a person between 18 and 65 years old who received the Ad26.COV2.S COVID-19 vaccine or a placebo.

This chain connects TRBV7-2 to TRBJ2-6, with 8 bases matching TRBD1. CDR1 is SGHTA, CDR2 FQGNSA, per germline. The V segment lost 5 bases and the J segment 0 bases; nucleotides outside the gene matches: 6. This CDR3 region has 17 residues. The CDR3 protein is CASSLDRVASGANVLTF. CDR3 coding DNA: TGTGCCAGCAGCCTGGACAGGGTTGCCTCTGGGGCCAACGTCCTGACTTTC. Together with reference TRBV7-2 and TRBJ2-6, the CDR3 gives the full variable domain: GAGVSQSPSNKVTEKGKDVELRCDPISGHTALYWYRQSLGQGLEFLIYFQGNSAPDKSGLPSDRFSAERTGGSVSTLTIQRTQQEDSAVYLCASSLDRVASGANVLTFGAGSRLTVL.

This clone was observed once. The CDR3 spells CASSFVQGMNTEAFF. For the CDR3, the DNA is TGTGCCAGCAGTTTCGTTCAGGGTATGAACACTGAAGCTTTCTTT. The chain carries TRBV27 and TRBJ1-1; D perhaps matches TRBD1 (5 bases). In germline, CDR1 is MNHEY, CDR2 SMNVEV (reference sequence). The CDR3 length is 15 residues. V was shortened by 3 bases and J by 0 bases, with 11 bases between the two germline ends.

The chain has TRBV15 and TRBJ2-7; D is possibly TRBD2 (5 bases). This CDR3 has 15 residues. Germline V gives CDR1 LNHNV, CDR2 YYDKDF (reference sequence). The V gene lost 4 bases and the J gene lost 4 bases, with 17 bases spanning the gap. Here the CDR3 DNA reads TGTGCCACCAGCATGGTGGCGGGCTACATTTACGAGCAGTACTTC. Its protein product is CATSMVAGYIYEQYF. The complete variable domain, with remaining parts taken from reference TRBV15 and TRBJ2-7, reads DAMVIQNPRYQVTQFGKPVTLSCSQTLNHNVMYWYQQKSSQAPKLLFHYYDKDFNNEADTPDNFQSRRPNTSFCFLDIRSPGLGDTAMYLCATSMVAGYIYEQYFGPGTRLTVT.

The V gene is TRBV6-2 or TRBV6-3, the J gene TRBJ2-3, with a possible D match to TRBD1 (5 bases). The V gene's germline CDR1 is MNHEY and CDR2 SVGEGT. The CDR3 runs to 17 residues. Deletions cut 4 bases from V and 0 bases from J, with 17 bases between. The CDR3 coding sequence is TGTGCCAGCAGTTCAACGGTGGGCAGGGCTAGCACAGATACGCAGTATTTT. It translates to CASSSTVGRASTDTQYF.

The gene calls are TRBV7-2 and TRBJ2-5; perhaps TRBD2 as D (5 bases). The CDR3 is 13 residues long. Germline-derived CDR1 and CDR2 are SGHTA and FQGNSA. V shed 7 bases and J shed 5 bases, with 14 bases lying between them. CDR3 sequence reads: CASNSLAGETQYF. The CDR3 DNA follows: TGTGCCAGCAACTCTCTAGCTGGGGAGACCCAGTACTTC.

V and J are TRBV6-2 or TRBV6-3 and TRBJ2-7; D is uncertain. The CDR3 is made up of 13 amino acids. Trimming took 6 bases from V and 6 from J, leaving 15 bases between them. Germline CDR1 reads MNHEY; CDR2 reads SVGEGT. This CDR3 reads CASSPLGISEQYV. The CDR3 DNA is TGTGCCAGCAGCCCCCTGGGCATCTCCGAGCAGTACGTC.

This rearrangement joins TRBV24-1 to TRBJ1-2, with 8 bases identical to TRBD1. V was clipped by 7 bases and J by 0 bases; unmatched bases: 9. Germline V gives CDR1 KGHDR, CDR2 SFDVKD. CDR3 length equals 16 residues. The CDR3: CATRSTGDYANYGYTF. The CDR3 nucleotides read TGTGCCACCAGATCGACAGGGGACTATGCTAACTATGGCTACACCTTC.

This clone occurred once. The chain is built from TRBV6-6 and TRBJ1-1, with a possible D match to TRBD1 (5 bases). Deletions cut 6 bases from V and 6 bases from J, with 11 bases between. Germline CDR1 reads MNHNY; CDR2 reads SVGAGI (reference sequence). The CDR3 extends over 12 amino acids. The CDR3 loop is CASRGLWAEAFF. The CDR3 nucleotides are TGTGCCAGCAGGGGGCTTTGGGCTGAAGCTTTCTTT.

The chain is built from TRBV4-2 and TRBJ2-1, with D possibly being TRBD2 (6 bases). V lost 6 bases and J lost 7, with 19 bases in between. Germline V gene sequence: CDR1 LGHNA, CDR2 YNFKEQ. The CDR3 loop spans 15 amino acids. The CDR3, as DNA: TGTGCCAGCAGGACCTGGGGGGAGTCGGATAATGAGCAGTTCTTC. This codes for CASRTWGESDNEQFF.

The genes are TRBV9 and TRBJ2-1, with 8 bases fitting TRBD2. Germline V gene data show CDR1 as SGDLS and CDR2 as YYNGEE. J lost 8 bases, V lost 3 bases, and 10 bases had no gene match. This CDR3 has 15 residues. CDR3 DNA: TGTGCCAGCAGCGCGGGGGGACTAGTTAGCTATGAGCAGTTCTTC. The encoded protein is CASSAGGLVSYEQFF.

This chain uses TRBV10-3 with TRBJ1-6; no firm D call. Germline V CDR1 and CDR2: ENHRY, SYGVKD. CDR3 size: 14 residues. The V end lost 7 bases, the J end lost 7 bases, and 14 bases lay between the germline ends. CDR3 nucleotides: TGTGCCATCACTAGTTCGGGTAGCAATTCACCCCTCCACTTT. Its protein product is CAITSSGSNSPLHF.